These T cell receptor beta chains were read from a single sample in a study of shared T cell receptors in the human thymus. Clones were read by immunoSEQ multiplex PCR, and TCRdb kept only the in-frame ones, dropping some. The sample comprises 450,000 to 650,000 clones, more than 75% of which are singletons, and 0.013% rests with the top ten. In addition, the sample was reused for a study of human thymus T cells.

Sequenced: thymocytes. The receptors derive from a boy in the first two years of life with a congenital heart defect. Each CDR3 is given with its conserved first and last residue. The order of the fields is J gene, V gene, D gene, clone size, CDR3 protein, CDR3 DNA. The D gene is left open where the match is weak. The size field is filled for only some rows; it gives once, few, many or a size class.

j_gene: TRBJ1-3; v_gene: TRBV30; d_gene: .; abundance: few; CDR3aa: CAWSRPGTNYGQNTIYF; CDR3nt: TGTGCCTGGAGCCGTCCCGGGACTAATTACGGGCAAAACACCATATATTTT
j_gene: TRBJ2-1; v_gene: TRBV7-6; d_gene: TRBD2; abundance: .; CDR3aa: CASSLKLAAVNEQFF; CDR3nt: TGTGCCAGCAGCTTAAAGCTAGCGGCCGTCAATGAGCAGTTCTTC
j_gene: TRBJ2-1; v_gene: TRBV10-3; d_gene: TRBD1; abundance: .; CDR3aa: CAIAGGLNEQFF; CDR3nt: TGTGCCATCGCAGGGGGATTAAATGAGCAGTTCTTC
j_gene: TRBJ1-5; v_gene: TRBV29-1; d_gene: .; abundance: .; CDR3aa: CSAEGEGGQPQHF; CDR3nt: TGCAGCGCCGAAGGGGAGGGCGGGCAGCCCCAGCATTTT
j_gene: TRBJ2-3; v_gene: TRBV25-1; d_gene: TRBD2; abundance: .; CDR3aa: CASSEYFEREGGVDTQYF; CDR3nt: TGTGCCAGCAGTGAATATTTCGAGCGGGAGGGGGGGGTAGATACGCAGTATTTT
j_gene: TRBJ2-1; v_gene: TRBV2; d_gene: TRBD2; abundance: .; CDR3aa: CASSDGLAGGRNNEQFF; CDR3nt: TGTGCCAGCAGTGACGGACTAGCGGGGGGGAGGAACAATGAGCAGTTCTTC
j_gene: TRBJ2-3; v_gene: TRBV5-1; d_gene: .; abundance: .; CDR3aa: CASSLVDYTDTQYF; CDR3nt: TGCGCCAGCAGCTTGGTGGACTACACAGATACGCAGTATTTT
j_gene: TRBJ2-7; v_gene: TRBV18; d_gene: TRBD1; abundance: .; CDR3aa: CASSPTDRRNLSYEQYF; CDR3nt: TGTGCCAGCTCACCAACGGACAGGCGAAATCTCTCCTACGAGCAGTACTTC
j_gene: TRBJ2-1; v_gene: TRBV6-1; d_gene: TRBD2; abundance: once; CDR3aa: CASSEGRGETSGRVLPTHNEQFF; CDR3nt: TGTGCCAGCAGTGAAGGGAGGGGGGAGACTAGCGGGAGGGTCCTGCCTACGCACAATGAGCAGTTCTTC
j_gene: TRBJ2-7; v_gene: TRBV28; d_gene: TRBD1; abundance: once; CDR3aa: CASSLSMGQGGPEQYF; CDR3nt: TGTGCCAGCAGTTTAAGTATGGGACAGGGGGGTCCCGAGCAGTACTTC
j_gene: TRBJ2-1; v_gene: TRBV12-5; d_gene: TRBD1; abundance: .; CDR3aa: CASGLAGTGPYNEQFF; CDR3nt: TGTGCTAGTGGTTTGGCCGGGACAGGACCTTACAATGAGCAGTTCTTC
j_gene: TRBJ2-3; v_gene: TRBV7-2; d_gene: .; abundance: .; CDR3aa: CASSLYGSSADTQYF; CDR3nt: TGTGCCAGCAGCTTATATGGATCTAGCGCCGATACGCAGTATTTT
j_gene: TRBJ2-3; v_gene: TRBV30; d_gene: .; abundance: .; CDR3aa: CAWRTPSDPRADTQYF; CDR3nt: TGTGCCTGGAGGACCCCTAGCGACCCGAGGGCAGATACGCAGTATTTT
j_gene: TRBJ2-7; v_gene: TRBV6-1; d_gene: TRBD1; abundance: .; CDR3aa: CASSSTPGQAYEQYF; CDR3nt: TGTGCCAGCAGCTCCACACCGGGACAGGCCTACGAGCAGTACTTC
j_gene: TRBJ2-2; v_gene: TRBV9; d_gene: .; abundance: .; CDR3aa: CASSVDEWESAGELFF; CDR3nt: TGTGCCAGCAGCGTAGATGAGTGGGAGTCAGCCGGGGAGCTGTTTTTT
j_gene: TRBJ1-1; v_gene: TRBV9; d_gene: .; abundance: .; CDR3aa: CASSERRQVNTEAFF; CDR3nt: TGTGCCAGCAGCGAGAGACGACAGGTTAACACTGAAGCTTTCTTT
j_gene: TRBJ1-2; v_gene: TRBV19; d_gene: .; abundance: .; CDR3aa: CASSQQGDYGYTF; CDR3nt: TGTGCCAGTAGTCAGCAGGGTGACTATGGCTACACCTTC
j_gene: TRBJ2-5; v_gene: TRBV2; d_gene: TRBD1; abundance: .; CDR3aa: CASRLRDRPKETQYF; CDR3nt: TGTGCCAGCAGACTGCGGGACAGGCCCAAAGAGACCCAGTACTTC
j_gene: TRBJ1-2; v_gene: TRBV27; d_gene: .; abundance: .; CDR3aa: CASSLDGHYGYTF; CDR3nt: TGTGCCAGCAGTTTAGACGGACATTATGGCTACACCTTC
j_gene: TRBJ2-1; v_gene: TRBV4-1; d_gene: TRBD2; abundance: .; CDR3aa: CASSPGTSGREGNEQFF; CDR3nt: TGCGCCAGCAGCCCAGGGACTAGCGGGAGAGAGGGCAATGAGCAGTTCTTC
j_gene: TRBJ2-1; v_gene: TRBV6-5; d_gene: .; abundance: .; CDR3aa: CASSKHRERSEQFF; CDR3nt: TGTGCCAGCAGTAAACACAGGGAAAGGAGTGAGCAGTTCTTC
j_gene: TRBJ1-1; v_gene: TRBV7-8; d_gene: TRBD1; abundance: .; CDR3aa: CASSSQGIPLNTEAFF; CDR3nt: TGTGCCAGCAGCTCACAGGGGATTCCCTTGAACACTGAAGCTTTCTTT